Shown below are 19 T cell receptor beta chains from a single sample sequenced in a study of shared clonotypes between healthy human individuals. The method was immunoSEQ multiplex PCR; TCRdb's version includes in-frame clones alone and lacks a portion of them. This table has 1.6 million or so clones, approximately 98.5% appearing once. The sample was naive CD4+ T cells sorted from blood. The sample's subset: CD45RA+ positively selected. Receptors originate from a man between 25 and 39 years old in good health.

The V and J genes are TRBV7-8 and TRBJ2-3; 12 bases align to TRBD2. This CDR3 is 18 amino acids long. CDR1 and CDR2 from the germline V gene are SGHVS and FQNEAQ. Trimming took 9 bases from V and 2 from J; bases not matched to a gene: 15. The CDR3: CASRLAGVSRGFTDTQYF. CDR3 DNA sequence: TGTGCCAGTCGACTAGCGGGAGTTTCTAGGGGATTCACAGATACGCAGTATTTT.

The chain has TRBV9 and TRBJ2-7; D is ambiguous. V dropped 4 bases and J dropped 4 bases, with 15 bases sitting between them. From germline, CDR1 is SGDLS and CDR2 YYNGEE. The CDR3 extends over 14 amino acids. CDR3 DNA sequence: TGTGCCAGCAGCCCCTTTCGGGTTTCATACGAGCAGTACTTC. Translating gives CASSPFRVSYEQYF.

V usage is TRBV5-1 and J usage is TRBJ2-5; 9 nucleotides match TRBD1. J gave up 4 bases and V 0 bases, and 4 bases lay outside the gene matches. The CDR3 sequence is 15 residues long. Germline V gene data show CDR1 as SGHRS and CDR2 as YFSETQ. This CDR3 is CASSLAGDRAETQYF. CDR3 nucleotide sequence: TGCGCCAGCAGCTTGGCCGGGGACAGGGCAGAGACCCAGTACTTC. Looking up the rest from reference TRBV5-1 and TRBJ2-5 gives the full variable domain: KAGVTQTPRYLIKTRGQQVTLSCSPISGHRSVSWYQQTPGQGLQFLFEYFSETQRNKGNFPGRFSGRQFSNSRSEMNVSTLELGDSALYLCASSLAGDRAETQYFGPGTRLLVL.

The chain carries TRBV6-1 and TRBJ2-7; the D call may be TRBD1 or TRBD2 (5 bases each). Per germline, CDR1 MNHNS and CDR2 SASEGT. The CDR3 is 17 amino acids. Deletions cut 4 bases from V and 6 bases from J, with 25 bases between. In nucleotides, the CDR3 is TGTGCCAGCAGTGTCACCCCGATGGGACGGTTAAGCGTCGAGCAGTACTTC. Translated, it gives CASSVTPMGRLSVEQYF.

The chain carries TRBV7-9 and TRBJ2-7; 9 bases align to TRBD1. With V trimmed by 8 bases and J by 4 bases, 15 bases remained unmatched. Germline loops: CDR1 SEHNR, CDR2 FQNEAQ (reference sequence). The CDR3 length is 16 residues. The CDR3 loop reads CASQRGFGQGSYEQYF. The CDR3 nucleotides read TGTGCCAGCCAGAGGGGGTTTGGACAGGGGAGTTACGAGCAGTACTTC. The complete variable domain, with remaining parts taken from reference TRBV7-9 and TRBJ2-7, reads DTGVSQNPRHKITKRGQNVTFRCDPISEHNRLYWYRQTLGQGPEFLTYFQNEAQLEKSRLLSDRFSAERPKGSFSTLEIQRTEQGDSAMYLCASQRGFGQGSYEQYFGPGTRLTVT.

The chain employs TRBV14 and TRBJ1-3; 9 bases map to TRBD1. This CDR3 has 14 residues. Germline V gives CDR1 SGHDN, CDR2 FVKESK. V dropped 8 bases and J dropped 4; count of bases not matched to a gene: 6. The chain's CDR3 is CASGDRDAGNTIYF. As DNA, the CDR3 is TGTGCCAGCGGGGACAGGGATGCCGGAAACACCATATATTTT.

This chain links TRBV30 with TRBJ2-3; 9 nucleotides align to TRBD2. This CDR3 is 17 amino acids long. Germline loops: CDR1 GTSNPN, CDR2 SVGIG (reference sequence). Germline trimming cut 7 bases from V and 0 bases from J; bases unmatched to any gene: 14. The CDR3 reads CAYGASGNFLSTDTQYF. The CDR3 DNA is TGTGCCTACGGGGCTAGCGGGAACTTTCTTAGCACAGATACGCAGTATTTT.

This chain joins TRBV18 and TRBJ2-1; TRBD2 might be the D (5 bases). V lost 3 bases and J 7 bases, leaving 10 bases between the germline ends. Germline V gene data show CDR1 as KGHSH and CDR2 as LQKENI. The CDR3 runs 13 residues. The CDR3: CASSPIASNEQFF. For the CDR3, the DNA is TGTGCCAGCTCACCGATAGCGTCGAATGAGCAGTTCTTC.

This chain joins TRBV5-1 and TRBJ1-2; the D gene is possibly TRBD1 (6 bases). In germline, CDR1 is SGHRS, CDR2 YFSETQ. V lost 10 bases and J lost 8, with 15 bases in between. The CDR3 totals 11 residues. CDR3 protein: CAVRGSDGYTF. DNA of the CDR3: TGCGCCGTCAGGGGATCTGACGGCTACACCTTC.

This rearrangement joins TRBV5-4 to TRBJ2-2; 9 nucleotides align to TRBD2. The V gene end was trimmed by 4 bases and the J gene end by 4 bases; junction bases not matched to a gene: 8. The germline V gene has CDR1 SGHNT and CDR2 YYREEE (reference sequence). The CDR3 is 16 amino acids. CDR3 sequence: CASSVSSSGITGELFF. CDR3 bases: TGTGCCAGCAGCGTTTCGTCTAGCGGGATCACCGGGGAGCTGTTTTTT.

The chain employs TRBV5-1 and TRBJ2-1; TRBD2 agrees at 11 bases. V was clipped by 3 bases and J by 5 bases; unmatched bases: 1. The CDR3 covers 14 residues. Germline V gene sequence: CDR1 SGHRS, CDR2 YFSETQ. The CDR3 loop reads CASSSGLADNEQFF. The CDR3 region has the DNA TGCGCCAGCAGCTCGGGACTAGCGGACAATGAGCAGTTCTTC.

The rearrangement uses TRBV5-1 and TRBJ2-3; a weak D match, TRBD1 (6 bases). Looked up from germline, CDR1 is SGHRS and CDR2 is YFSETQ. The CDR3 sequence is 17 residues long. The V end was cut by 4 bases, the J end by 0 bases, with 18 bases between. The CDR3: CASSPTSGTTSTDTQYF. The CDR3 coding sequence is TGCGCCAGCAGCCCGACGTCCGGGACAACTAGCACAGATACGCAGTATTTT. Combining the CDR3 with reference TRBV5-1 and TRBJ2-3 gives the whole variable domain KAGVTQTPRYLIKTRGQQVTLSCSPISGHRSVSWYQQTPGQGLQFLFEYFSETQRNKGNFPGRFSGRQFSNSRSEMNVSTLELGDSALYLCASSPTSGTTSTDTQYFGPGTRLTVL.

As concerns this clone: Different DNA sequences within this sample yield the same CDR3. J is TRBJ2-3 and V is TRBV7-9; D unclear. CDR3 length equals 12 residues. Germline CDR1 is SEHNR and CDR2 is FQNEAQ (reference sequence). The ends were cut back, 3 bases at V and 4 bases at J, with 5 bases in the middle. The DNA for the CDR3 is TGTGCCAGCAGCTTCCCCTCAGATACGCAGTATTTT. Its protein is CASSFPSDTQYF.

This sequence joins TRBV30 and TRBJ2-1; D gene unclear. In germline, CDR1 is GTSNPN, CDR2 SVGIG (reference sequence). V gave up 0 bases and J gave up 4 bases, with 10 bases separating them. This CDR3 region has 14 residues. The CDR3 loop reads CAWSVNRVYNEQFF. In DNA, the CDR3 is TGTGCCTGGAGTGTCAACCGGGTATACAATGAGCAGTTCTTC. Full variable domain (rest looked up from reference TRBV30 and TRBJ2-1): SQTIHQWPATLVQPVGSPLSLECTVEGTSNPNLYWYRQAAGRGLQLLFYSVGIGQISSEVPQNLSASRPQDRQFILSSKKLLLSDSGFYLCAWSVNRVYNEQFFGPGTRLTVL.

The rearrangement links TRBV5-4 to TRBJ2-1; 7 nucleotides match TRBD2. CDR1 is SGHNT, CDR2 YYREEE, per germline (reference sequence). CDR3 length: 16 residues. V was clipped by 4 bases and J by 6 bases; unmatched bases: 13. The DNA for the CDR3 is TGTGCCAGCAGCGTCGGAGAGGCGGGAGAACCCAATGAGCAGTTCTTC. Its translation is CASSVGEAGEPNEQFF. The whole variable domain, remainder taken from reference TRBV5-4 and TRBJ2-1, is ETGVTQSPTHLIKTRGQQVTLRCSSQSGHNTVSWYQQALGQGPQFIFQYYREEENGRGNFPPRFSGLQFPNYSSELNVNALELDDSALYLCASSVGEAGEPNEQFFGPGTRLTVL.

The V and J genes are TRBV7-8 and TRBJ2-1, with a weak D call TRBD2 (5 bases). V lost 0 bases to trimming and J lost 9 bases, with 21 bases between them. This CDR3 is 17 amino acids long. The germline V gene has CDR1 SGHVS and CDR2 FQNEAQ. This CDR3 is CASSLAMSGNLLGEQFF. As DNA, the CDR3 is TGTGCCAGCAGCTTAGCGATGTCCGGGAACCTACTAGGTGAGCAGTTCTTC.

The J gene is TRBJ1-1, the V gene TRBV19, with D unresolved. The CDR3 is 12 residues long. Germline V gene sequence: CDR1 LNHDA, CDR2 SQIVND (reference sequence). Trimming removed 3 bases from V and 5 bases from J, with 7 bases in between. This CDR3 is CASSIWGTEAFF. CDR3 DNA: TGTGCCAGTAGTATTTGGGGAACTGAAGCTTTCTTT.

This chain connects TRBV18 to TRBJ2-3; D not certain. V was shortened by 3 bases and J by 5 bases, with 9 bases between the two germline ends. Germline CDR1 reads KGHSH; CDR2 reads LQKENI. The CDR3 is 13 residues long. The CDR3 region has the DNA TGTGCCAGCTCACCGGGCCTAGGAGATACGCAGTATTTT. Protein: CASSPGLGDTQYF.

The chain joins TRBV18 to TRBJ1-5, with D possibly matching TRBD1 (6 bases). Per germline, CDR1 KGHSH and CDR2 LQKENI. V was cut by 3 bases and J by 1 base, with 10 bases left in between. The CDR3 extends over 15 amino acids. This chain's CDR3 is CASSPRGRSNQPQHF. The CDR3 region has the DNA TGTGCCAGCTCACCCCGGGGGCGCAGCAATCAGCCCCAGCATTTT.